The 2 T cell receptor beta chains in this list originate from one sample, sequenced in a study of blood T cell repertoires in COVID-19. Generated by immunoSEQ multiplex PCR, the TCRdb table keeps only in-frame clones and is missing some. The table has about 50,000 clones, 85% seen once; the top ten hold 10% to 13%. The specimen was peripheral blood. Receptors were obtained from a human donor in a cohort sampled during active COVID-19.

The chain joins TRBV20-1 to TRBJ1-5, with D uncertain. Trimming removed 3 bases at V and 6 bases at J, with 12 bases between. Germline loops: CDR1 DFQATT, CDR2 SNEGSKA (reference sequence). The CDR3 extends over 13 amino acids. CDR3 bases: TGCAGTGCTAGTACCGGGGTCGGTCAGCCCCAGCATTTT. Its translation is CSASTGVGQPQHF.

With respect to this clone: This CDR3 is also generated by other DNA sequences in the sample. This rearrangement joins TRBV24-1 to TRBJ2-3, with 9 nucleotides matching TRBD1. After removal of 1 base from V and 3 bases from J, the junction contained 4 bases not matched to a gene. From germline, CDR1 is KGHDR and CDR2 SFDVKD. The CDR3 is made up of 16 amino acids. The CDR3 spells CATSDLGGQGTDTQYF. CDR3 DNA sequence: TGTGCCACCAGTGATTTAGGAGGACAGGGGACAGATACGCAGTATTTT.